This TCR beta chain comes out of a study of T cell repertoires in cytomegalovirus infection. TCRdb re-analysed the reads in MiXCR, keeping a single row per CDR3 protein. The data show under 350,000 distinct CDR3 sequences, roughly 9.3% seen once. Germline CDR1 reads MNHNY; CDR2 reads SVGAGI (reference sequence). This CDR3 is built from 15 residues. The ends were cut back, 1 base at V and 6 bases at J, with 10 bases in the middle. This clonotype was seen ten or more times. This clonotype originated in a human donor in good health (CMV status not recorded). Some clones in this sample may be carry-over from other donors' samples. Sequencing used PBMCs. This chain connects TRBV6-6 to TRBJ1-6; no definite D call. CDR3 amino acids: CASSYYSRSNSPLHF. CDR3 coding DNA: TGTGCCAGCAGTTACTACTCACGGTCTAATTCACCCCTCCACTTT.